The 8 T cell receptor beta chains in this list originate from one sample, sequenced in a study of cytomegalovirus exposure and HLA in healthy donors. The PCR ran on 60 Vbeta and 13 Jbeta primers. Here immunoSEQ multiplex PCR was the method, and the copy in TCRdb shows in-frame clones only, minus some. The repertoire consists of hundreds of thousands of clones, with approximately 84% occurring once and the leading ten covering about 0.58%. What was sequenced was PBMCs. These receptors all come from a woman aged 35 to 49 in good health and CMV-seronegative.

This clone has a single count. The chain employs TRBV7-6 and TRBJ1-1; no reliable D call. Germline V gene sequence: CDR1 SGHVS, CDR2 FNYEAQ. Trimming stripped 2 bases from V and 2 bases from J, with 6 bases between. The CDR3 contains 13 residues. The CDR3 sequence is CASSLQANTEAFF. For the CDR3, the DNA is TGTGCCAGCAGCTTACAGGCAAACACTGAAGCTTTCTTT.

The chain combines TRBV19 with TRBJ1-5; a weak D match, TRBD1 (5 bases). With 4 bases removed from V and 5 bases from J, the gap between germline ends came to 12 bases. This CDR3 contains 14 residues. Germline V lookup: CDR1 LNHDA, CDR2 SQIVND (reference sequence). The CDR3, as DNA: TGTGCCAGTAGTACCGACAGTACGTATCAGCCCCAGCATTTT. Protein product: CASSTDSTYQPQHF. Variable domain in full (rest from reference TRBV19 and TRBJ1-5): DGGITQSPKYLFRKEGQNVTLSCEQNLNHDAMYWYRQDPGQGLRLIYYSQIVNDFQKGDIAEGYSVSREKKESFPLTVTSAQKNPTAFYLCASSTDSTYQPQHFGDGTRLSIL.

To note about this clone: Additional DNA sequences in this sample encode the identical CDR3. The genes are TRBV5-1 and TRBJ1-1, with D perhaps matching TRBD1 (6 bases). The V gene lost 0 bases and the J gene lost 1 base, with 7 bases spanning the gap. This CDR3 comprises 14 residues. CDR1 and CDR2 from the germline V gene are SGHRS and YFSETQ. In DNA, the CDR3 is TGCGCCAGCAGCTTGGACAGGGCGAACACTGAAGCTTTCTTT. Translation gives CASSLDRANTEAFF. Using reference TRBV5-1 and TRBJ1-1 for the parts outside the CDR3, the full variable domain is KAGVTQTPRYLIKTRGQQVTLSCSPISGHRSVSWYQQTPGQGLQFLFEYFSETQRNKGNFPGRFSGRQFSNSRSEMNVSTLELGDSALYLCASSLDRANTEAFFGQGTRLTVV.

The genes are TRBV6-1 and TRBJ2-5, with 9 bases lining up with TRBD1. The V and J ends lost 6 bases and 6 bases, in that order; junction bases with no gene match: 5. This CDR3 region has 13 residues. Germline V gene sequence: CDR1 MNHNS, CDR2 SASEGT. The CDR3: CASRDRGRKTQYF. For the CDR3, the DNA is TGTGCCAGCAGGGACAGGGGAAGGAAGACCCAGTACTTC.

The J gene is TRBJ2-5, the V gene TRBV7-6; perhaps TRBD2 as D (5 bases). The CDR3 length is 17 residues. Germline V gene sequence: CDR1 SGHVS, CDR2 FNYEAQ. V lost 6 bases and J 1 base, leaving 21 bases between the germline ends. The CDR3 DNA follows: TGTGCCAGCAGTAAACGTCCGGGTTGGAGGTCCCAAGAGACCCAGTACTTC. It is translated as CASSKRPGWRSQETQYF.

The chain couples TRBV10-2 to TRBJ2-5, with D possibly matching TRBD1 (5 bases). CDR1 and CDR2 from the germline V gene are WSHSY and SAAADI. V lost 6 bases to trimming and J lost 0 bases, with 11 bases between them. This CDR3 has 14 amino acids. The CDR3 sequence is CASSVQGYQETQYF. The CDR3 nucleotides read TGCGCCAGCAGCGTGCAGGGATACCAAGAGACCCAGTACTTC.

This chain connects TRBV19 to TRBJ2-2; D is possibly TRBD1 (5 bases). The V end was cut by 5 bases, the J end by 5 bases, with 18 bases between. Germline V gene data show CDR1 as LNHDA and CDR2 as SQIVND (reference sequence). The CDR3 has 16 residues. The CDR3 protein is CASSPLTARGTGELFF. CDR3 nucleotides: TGTGCCAGTAGTCCACTGACAGCGAGAGGAACCGGGGAGCTGTTTTTT. The complete variable domain, with remaining parts taken from reference TRBV19 and TRBJ2-2, reads DGGITQSPKYLFRKEGQNVTLSCEQNLNHDAMYWYRQDPGQGLRLIYYSQIVNDFQKGDIAEGYSVSREKKESFPLTVTSAQKNPTAFYLCASSPLTARGTGELFFGEGSRLTVL.

This chain's CDR3 is CASSSQGVGYEQYF. Here the CDR3 DNA reads TGTGCCAGCAGTTCACAGGGTGTCGGATACGAGCAGTACTTC. The gene calls are TRBV2 and TRBJ2-7; D is possibly TRBD1 (6 bases). Germline CDR1 and CDR2: SNHLY and FYNNEI. Trimming stripped 5 bases from V and 4 bases from J, with 15 bases between. This CDR3 is 14 amino acids long.